One and the same sample provided the 26 T cell receptor beta chains below, sequenced in a study of STAT5B mutations in CD4+ large granular lymphocyte leukemia. Some clones are missing from TCRdb's copy, which holds only in-frame ones; the method was immunoSEQ multiplex PCR. The table has some 30,000 clones, about 82% seen once; the top ten hold 4.4%. Material: CD4+ T cells from blood buffy coats. The receptors were gathered from a human donor in good health.

CDR3 nucleotides: TGTGCCAGCAGCCAAGGGGGCGGGGTTTTTGGTGAGACCCAGTACTTC. Amino acid sequence: CASSQGGGVFGETQYF. The chain combines TRBV4-2 with TRBJ2-5; possible D gene TRBD2, 6 bases. Germline-derived CDR1 and CDR2 are LGHNA and YNFKEQ. The length of the CDR3 is 16 residues. V lost 1 base and J lost 5, with 17 bases in between.

The CDR3 spells CASSQAPKETQYF. CDR3 coding DNA: TGTGCCAGCAGCCAAGCTCCGAAAGAGACCCAGTACTTC. The V call is TRBV14, the J call TRBJ2-5, with D hard to call. V lost 1 base to trimming and J lost 3 bases, with 6 bases between them. CDR1 and CDR2 (germline): SGHDN, FVKESK. CDR3 length: 13 residues.

The V and J genes are TRBV5-1 and TRBJ2-1, with 7 positions matching TRBD1. The CDR3 runs 14 residues. Germline CDR1 reads SGHRS; CDR2 reads YFSETQ. The V segment lost 3 bases and the J segment 9 bases; nucleotides outside the gene matches: 9. The DNA of the CDR3 is TGCGCCAGCAGCTGGGACGGGACAGTGGGTGAGCAGTTCTTC. This sequence encodes CASSWDGTVGEQFF.

This chain uses TRBV10-3 with TRBJ1-2, with D possibly TRBD1 on 5 matching bases. Trimming removed 0 bases from V and 4 bases from J, with 9 bases in between. The CDR3 consists of 14 residues. Germline V gene lookup returns CDR1 ENHRY and CDR2 SYGVKD. DNA for the CDR3: TGTGCCATCAGTGAGTCGGAGGGGATCTATGGCTACACCTTC. Protein: CAISESEGIYGYTF.

On this clone itself: Within the sample, other DNA sequences also encode this same CDR3. The gene calls are TRBV18 and TRBJ2-7, with TRBD2 matching 9 bases. This CDR3 has 14 amino acids. J was trimmed by 6 bases and V by 0 bases; bases with no gene match: 3. The germline V gene encodes CDR1 KGHSH and CDR2 LQKENI. CDR3 DNA: TGTGCCAGCTCACCACCTAGCGGGAGAGGCGAGCAGTACTTC. It is translated as CASSPPSGRGEQYF. The whole variable domain, filled in from reference TRBV18 and TRBJ2-7, reads NAGVMQNPRHLVRRRGQEARLRCSPMKGHSHVYWYRQLPEEGLKFMVYLQKENIIDESGMPKERFSAEFPKEGPSILRIQQVVRGDSAAYFCASSPPSGRGEQYFGPGTRLTVT.

This sequence joins TRBV7-2 and TRBJ2-7; 8 bases match TRBD1. The germline V gene encodes CDR1 SGHTA and CDR2 FQGNSA. The CDR3 totals 14 residues. V lost 5 bases, J lost 5 bases, and 8 bases stayed unmatched. The CDR3: CASSPPTGVDEQYF. CDR3 sequence (DNA): TGTGCCAGCAGCCCGCCGACAGGGGTGGACGAGCAGTACTTC.

This sequence joins TRBV5-8 and TRBJ1-1, with D uncertain. CDR3 length equals 11 residues. Per germline, CDR1 SGHTS and CDR2 YDEGEE. V was cut by 1 base and J by 11 bases, with 9 bases left in between. Here the CDR3 reads CASSLYLGAFF. The CDR3 DNA follows: TGTGCCAGCAGCTTGTATCTCGGGGCTTTCTTT.

This clone has just one count. The CDR3: CASSQQGAVDIQYF. In DNA form, the CDR3 reads TGTGCCAGCAGCCAGCAGGGGGCTGTGGACATTCAGTACTTC. The chain employs TRBV5-4 and TRBJ2-4; 8 nucleotides line up with TRBD1. The CDR3 extends over 14 amino acids. Trimming at V came to 4 bases and at J to 8 bases, leaving 8 bases not matched to a gene. Looked up from germline, CDR1 is SGHNT and CDR2 is YYREEE (reference sequence).

This clone occurred once. The chain carries TRBV7-2 and TRBJ2-5, with 11 bases identical to TRBD2. Trimming at V came to 3 bases and at J to 5 bases, leaving 2 bases not matched to a gene. Germline CDR1 is SGHTA and CDR2 is FQGNSA. This CDR3 is built from 14 residues. In nucleotides, the CDR3 is TGTGCCAGCAGCTTTAGCGGGAGGGGGGAGACCCAGTACTTC. Amino acid sequence: CASSFSGRGETQYF.

The chain carries TRBV30 and TRBJ1-3; no firm D call. Germline V gene data show CDR1 as GTSNPN and CDR2 as SVGIG (reference sequence). V dropped 0 bases and J dropped 0 bases, with 6 bases sitting between them. This CDR3 spans 14 amino acids. CDR3 in DNA: TGTGCCTGGAGTGTAAACCTCTCTGGAAACACCATATATTTT. It encodes CAWSVNLSGNTIYF.

This clone has a handful of counts. This chain joins TRBV4-1 and TRBJ2-5, with D hard to call. Germline V gene data show CDR1 as MGHRA and CDR2 as YSYEKL. The CDR3 is 13 residues long. Deletions cut 4 bases from V and 5 bases from J, with 11 bases between. The CDR3 sequence: CASSRGFWETQYF. DNA of the CDR3: TGCGCCAGCAGCCGTGGGTTCTGGGAGACCCAGTACTTC.

The J gene is TRBJ2-1, the V gene TRBV11-2; TRBD2 matches 9 bases. Germline V gives CDR1 SGHAT, CDR2 FQNNGV. The CDR3 length is 17 residues. The trim removed 5 bases at V and 9 bases at J, leaving 17 bases unmatched. This CDR3 reads CASSPKRGVAGVSEQFF. The CDR3 DNA reads TGTGCCAGCAGCCCGAAACGCGGAGTAGCGGGAGTGAGTGAGCAGTTCTTC.

The chain joins TRBV7-6 to TRBJ1-1; D call uncertain. CDR1 and CDR2 from the germline V gene are SGHVS and FNYEAQ. There are 13 residues in the CDR3. V was pared by 3 bases and J by 2 bases, with 7 bases between. Here the CDR3 reads CASSFGPNTEAFF. The CDR3 nucleotides read TGTGCCAGCAGCTTCGGACCTAACACTGAAGCTTTCTTT.

The rearrangement uses TRBV28 and TRBJ2-7; TRBD2 agrees at 10 bases. Germline lookup yields CDR1 MDHEN and CDR2 SYDVKM. V shed 4 bases and J 3 bases; nucleotides not matched to a gene: 12. The CDR3 is 17 amino acids. The CDR3 bases are TGTGCCAGCAGTTCCCCGGGGGGTAGCGGGAGGCTCTACGAGCAGTACTTC. It encodes CASSSPGGSGRLYEQYF.

J is TRBJ2-5 and V is TRBV2; 7 nucleotides line up with TRBD1. CDR1 and CDR2 (germline): SNHLY, FYNNEI. V dropped 9 bases and J dropped 5; count of bases not matched to a gene: 12. This CDR3 region has 14 residues. As DNA, the CDR3 is TGTGCCAGTAGAGGGGGCCCCACTGCGGAGACCCAGTACTTC. Residues: CASRGGPTAETQYF.

The rearrangement joins TRBV18 to TRBJ2-5; D call uncertain. The V end was cut by 0 bases, the J end by 4 bases, with 3 bases between. This CDR3 contains 12 residues. CDR1 is KGHSH and CDR2 is LQKENI in the germline V gene. CDR3: CASSPPGETQYF. The CDR3 DNA reads TGTGCCAGCTCACCACCCGGAGAGACCCAGTACTTC.

The chain uses TRBV28 and TRBJ1-2; 9 bases are shared with TRBD1. The CDR3 loop spans 14 amino acids. Germline V gene lookup returns CDR1 MDHEN and CDR2 SYDVKM. V lost 2 bases and J lost 7; bases outside the gene matches: 5. Written as DNA, the CDR3 is TGTGCCAGCAGTTTAGGGACAGGGATAGTTGGCTACACCTTC. It translates to CASSLGTGIVGYTF.

The CDR3 sequence: CASSASGGSHEQYF. CDR3 in DNA: TGTGCCAGCAGTGCCTCAGGGGGCTCTCACGAGCAGTACTTC. V gene TRBV2 combines with J gene TRBJ2-7; 8 bases map to TRBD1. Germline assignment: CDR1 SNHLY and CDR2 FYNNEI. This CDR3 is 14 amino acids long. J gave up 5 bases and V 4 bases, and 7 bases lay outside the gene matches.

The J gene is TRBJ2-1, the V gene TRBV27; 9 positions match TRBD2. Germline lookup yields CDR1 MNHEY and CDR2 SMNVEV (reference sequence). This CDR3 is built from 13 residues. V was clipped by 6 bases and J by 6 bases; unmatched bases: 3. The CDR3 nucleotides are TGTGCCAGCAGGACTAGCGGCCTCAATGAGCAGTTCTTC. Encoded protein: CASRTSGLNEQFF.

The rearrangement links TRBV5-7 to TRBJ2-7; TRBD2 is a possible D gene (5 bases). TRBV5-7 is treated as an ORF (open reading frame) with a function not yet certain. This CDR3 comprises 16 residues. V was cut by 4 bases and J by 4 bases, with 21 bases left in between. This CDR3 reads CASSLGSSWSLYEQYF. CDR3 in DNA: TGTGCCAGCAGCCTTGGGAGTAGTTGGAGTCTTTACGAGCAGTACTTC.

This clone has more than one count but fewer than ten. The gene calls are TRBV5-1 and TRBJ2-1; the match to TRBD2 covers 14 bases. The germline V gene has CDR1 SGHRS and CDR2 YFSETQ. The CDR3 covers 18 residues. Trimming took 3 bases from V and 4 from J; bases not matched to a gene: 9. The CDR3 bases are TGCGCCAGCAGCTCCTGGGGACTAGCGGGAGACAAGTACAATGAGCAGTTCTTC. Residues: CASSSWGLAGDKYNEQFF.

This clone appeared a few times. The rearrangement links TRBV27 to TRBJ2-3; D may correspond to TRBD1 or TRBD2 (5 bases each). Germline CDR1 is MNHEY and CDR2 is SMNVEV (reference sequence). V was clipped by 11 bases and J by 0 bases, with 18 bases between them. The CDR3 spans 15 residues. The CDR3 nucleotides are TGTGCCCTCCCCGGGGCGTATACTAGCACAGATACGCAGTATTTT. Translation: CALPGAYTSTDTQYF.

DNA for the CDR3: TGTGCCACCAGCAACGCGGGACGCTACAATGAGCAGTTCTTC. This codes for CATSNAGRYNEQFF. The gene calls are TRBV15 and TRBJ2-1, with a weak D call TRBD2 (6 bases). V shed 4 bases and J shed 3 bases, with 10 bases lying between them. The CDR3 spans 14 residues. CDR1 and CDR2 (germline): LNHNV, YYDKDF (reference sequence).

The V and J genes are TRBV18 and TRBJ2-7; D is unresolved. Trimming stripped 1 base from V and 4 bases from J, with 11 bases between. The CDR3 covers 14 residues. In germline, CDR1 is KGHSH, CDR2 LQKENI. CDR3 amino acids: CASSPQGSYYEQYF. CDR3 nucleotide sequence: TGTGCCAGCTCACCACAGGGTTCCTATTACGAGCAGTACTTC.

The gene calls are TRBV9 and TRBJ1-3, with D maybe TRBD1 (5 bases). The CDR3 contains 17 residues. V was cut by 0 bases and J by 3 bases, with 16 bases left in between. CDR1 and CDR2 from the germline V gene are SGDLS and YYNGEE. For the CDR3, the DNA is TGTGCCAGCAGCGTAGATAGGGGCGCTTCCCGTGGAAACACCATATATTTT. It specifies CASSVDRGASRGNTIYF.

In its sample, this clone was seen once. This chain links TRBV27 with TRBJ2-1; 11 nucleotides line up with TRBD2. The CDR3 has 15 amino acids. The junction had 7 bases not matched to a gene; V was cut back by 2 bases and J by 10 bases. The V gene's germline CDR1 is MNHEY and CDR2 SMNVEV (reference sequence). The CDR3 DNA reads as TGTGCCAGCAGTTTAGAGGCTAGCGGGAGGTTCGAGCAGTTCTTC. It codes for CASSLEASGRFEQFF.